The entry below describes one T cell receptor (beta chain). Using immunoSEQ multiplex PCR, the repertoire was profiled, and TCRdb retains in-frame clones only, with some absent. The data show under 200,000 clones, around 85% seen once. This entry belongs to a study of blood T cell repertoires in COVID-19. As for the study in general: The origin of the acute and convalescent COVID-19 samples was the United States, Italy and Spain.

In germline, CDR1 is SGHTA, CDR2 FQGNSA. The CDR3 contains 15 residues. Trimming took off 4 bases at V and 2 bases at J, with 14 bases between the two ends. The source is a man aged 60-69 years who had recovered from COVID-19. Source material: peripheral blood. The chain links TRBV7-2 to TRBJ2-5, with D perhaps TRBD1 (6 bases). CDR3 nucleotide sequence: TGTGCCAGCAGCTCCGGACAGACGCTTCAAGAGACCCAGTACTTC. It encodes CASSSGQTLQETQYF.